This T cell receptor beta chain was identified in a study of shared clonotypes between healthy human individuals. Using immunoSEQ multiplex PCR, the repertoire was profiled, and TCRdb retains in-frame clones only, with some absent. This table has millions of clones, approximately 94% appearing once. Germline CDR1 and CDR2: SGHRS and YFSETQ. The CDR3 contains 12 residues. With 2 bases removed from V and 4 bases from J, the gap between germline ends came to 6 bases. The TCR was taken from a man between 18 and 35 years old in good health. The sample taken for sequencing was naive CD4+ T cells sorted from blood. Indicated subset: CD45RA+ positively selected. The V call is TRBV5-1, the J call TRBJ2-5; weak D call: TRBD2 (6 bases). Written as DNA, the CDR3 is TGCGCCAGCAGCTTACTAGCAGAGACCCAGTACTTC. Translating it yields CASSLLAETQYF.